This TCR beta chain was recorded in a study of blood T cell repertoires in COVID-19. The repertoire was sequenced with immunoSEQ multiplex PCR; TCRdb's copy has only in-frame clones and lacks some. The data hold around 100,000 clones, with less than 85% observed a single time. This receptor was obtained from a human donor in a cohort sampled during active COVID-19. The sequenced sample was peripheral blood.

DNA of the CDR3: TGTGCCAGCAGCGGGGTGGGACAGGGTAACAATGAGCAGTTCTTC. This encodes CASSGVGQGNNEQFF. The chain uses TRBV5-6 and TRBJ2-1; 9 positions match TRBD1. V was pared by 4 bases and J by 5 bases, with 7 bases of the junction left unmatched. Germline V lookup: CDR1 SGHDT, CDR2 YYEEEE. This CDR3 has 15 amino acids.